The clone carrying this T cell receptor (beta chain) was seen only a few times. Its antigen is undetermined. Germline-derived CDR1 and CDR2 are MNHNY and SVGAGI (reference sequence). Trimming shortened V by 6 bases and J by 2 bases, and 6 bases separated the two germline ends. The CDR3 totals 12 residues. The study ran its PCR with 60 Vbeta and 13 Jbeta primers. Here immunoSEQ multiplex PCR was the method, and the copy in TCRdb shows in-frame clones only, minus some. The top ten hold 2% to 3% of the sample, which has about 190,000 clones, roughly 84% seen once. This sample was taken from a study of cytomegalovirus exposure and HLA in healthy donors. Findings and limits, study-wide: Reported results showed that the classifier diagnosed cytomegalovirus status with high specificity and sensitivity. A later analysis associated around 17,000 TCR beta sequences with HLA alleles at a 0.05 false discovery rate. Per a later analysis, HLA-associated TCR beta chains showed more clonal expansion than other, equally common TCR beta chains.

Sequenced: PBMCs. The chain couples TRBV6-6 to TRBJ2-3, with no clear D. The receptor comes from a woman aged 50 to 60 in good health and CMV-seropositive. CDR3 coding DNA: TGTGCCAGCAGGGAGTACACAGATACGCAGTATTTT. Its translation: CASREYTDTQYF.